One and the same sample provided the 2 T cell receptor beta chains below, sequenced in a study of blood T cell repertoires in COVID-19. Only in-frame clones appear in the TCRdb table, and some are missing; sequencing was by immunoSEQ multiplex PCR. The sample holds 200,000 to 250,000 clones, around 81% seen once. The source material was peripheral blood. Receptor source: a man aged 30 to 45 who had recovered from COVID-19.

This chain connects TRBV28 to TRBJ1-2; TRBD1 matches 8 bases. The CDR3 has 13 residues. Looked up from germline, CDR1 is MDHEN and CDR2 is SYDVKM. Unmatched junction bases numbered 5, after V lost 7 bases and J lost 4 bases. This CDR3 reads CASKTGGLYGYTF. CDR3 nucleotide sequence: TGTGCCAGCAAAACAGGGGGACTCTATGGCTACACCTTC.

V and J are TRBV27 and TRBJ1-1, with a tentative D call TRBD1 (6 bases). Germline values: CDR1 MNHEY, CDR2 SMNVEV (reference sequence). The CDR3 consists of 12 residues. V was clipped by 7 bases and J by 1 base, with 7 bases between them. CDR3 in DNA: TGTGCCAGCAAACAGGGGAACACTGAAGCTTTCTTT. This sequence encodes CASKQGNTEAFF.